This is a list of T cell receptor beta chains from one sample in a study of blood T cell repertoires in COVID-19. Clones were sequenced by immunoSEQ multiplex PCR, and TCRdb holds only the in-frame ones, with some missing. This table holds approximately 80,000 clones, around 86% found once. Sequenced sample: peripheral blood. Receptors were obtained from a man aged 35 to 55 with acute or convalescent COVID-19. Each CDR3 is given with its conserved first and last residue. Fields, in order: D gene, clone size, J gene, V gene, CDR3 protein, CDR3 DNA. A D gene is named only where the DNA matches it firmly. Not every row has a clone size; where given, it reads once, few, many or a size class.

>TRBD1|.|TRBJ1-1|TRBV5-1
CASSLRTGGAGTEAFF
TGCGCCAGCAGCCTCCGGACAGGGGGCGCAGGGACTGAAGCTTTCTTT
>.|.|TRBJ1-3|TRBV6-5
CASSFSSGFGNTIYF
TGTGCCAGCAGTTTCTCCTCGGGGTTTGGAAACACCATATATTTT
>TRBD1|.|TRBJ1-5|TRBV3-1/TRBV3-2
CASSQTQGGDQPQHF
TGTGCCAGCAGCCAAACACAGGGGGGGGATCAGCCCCAGCATTTT
>.|.|TRBJ2-7|TRBV7-9
CASSLSGSSYEQYF
TGTGCCAGCAGCCTATCCGGGAGCTCCTACGAGCAGTACTTC
>.|.|TRBJ1-5|TRBV30
CAWSLAGNQPQHF
TGTGCCTGGAGTTTGGCAGGCAATCAGCCCCAGCATTTT
>.|.|TRBJ2-3|TRBV27
CASSRDSLTDTQYF
TGTGCCAGCAGCCGGGACTCGCTTACAGATACGCAGTATTTT
>TRBD1|.|TRBJ1-4|TRBV4-1
CASSPQSGTDNEKLFF
TGCGCCAGCAGCCCCCAATCTGGGACAGATAATGAAAAACTGTTTTTT
>.|few|TRBJ1-1|TRBV7-2
CASRTSQGNTEAFF
TGTGCCAGCAGGACCTCCCAGGGGAACACTGAAGCTTTCTTT
>.|.|TRBJ1-1|TRBV5-1
CASSLGRREWDTEAFF
TGCGCCAGCAGCTTGGGGCGGAGGGAGTGGGACACTGAAGCTTTCTTT
>TRBD1|.|TRBJ1-6|TRBV18
CASSPVTGDNSPLHF
TGTGCCAGCTCACCCGTGACAGGGGATAATTCACCCCTCCACTTT
>.|.|TRBJ1-5|TRBV30
CACSGQGYQPQHF
TGTGCCTGCTCTGGGCAGGGATATCAGCCCCAGCATTTT
>TRBD2|.|TRBJ2-1|TRBV7-6
CASSTGTRLGNEQFF
TGTGCCAGCAGCACCGGGACTAGACTTGGGAATGAGCAGTTCTTC
>.|.|TRBJ2-1|TRBV5-8
CASSLPGVPYNEQFF
TGTGCCAGCAGCTTGCCCGGGGTCCCCTACAATGAGCAGTTCTTC
>.|.|TRBJ2-2|TRBV7-2
CASSLRGREGDGELFF
TGTGCCAGCAGCTTAAGGGGGAGGGAGGGCGACGGGGAGCTGTTTTTT
>TRBD1|.|TRBJ2-2|TRBV19
CASKNRGYTGELFF
TGTGCCAGTAAGAACAGGGGATACACCGGGGAGCTGTTTTTT
>TRBD1|.|TRBJ1-5|TRBV6-5
CASSSDRGVQPQHF
TGTGCCAGCAGTTCAGACAGGGGGGTCCAGCCCCAGCATTTT
>.|.|TRBJ2-5|TRBV21-1
CASNRDRGSEETQYF
TGTGCCAGCAACCGGGACAGGGGGTCCGAGGAGACCCAGTACTTC
>.|once|TRBJ2-1|TRBV4-1
CASSQDPSSREQFF
TGCGCCAGCAGCCAAGATCCTAGTTCGAGGGAGCAGTTCTTC
>TRBD1|.|TRBJ1-6|TRBV30
CAWSSETGTGNSPLHF
TGTGCCTGGAGTTCAGAGACCGGGACAGGGAATTCACCCCTCCACTTT
>.|.|TRBJ1-1|TRBV6-5
CASTPQNMNTEAFF
TGTGCCAGCACCCCACAGAACATGAACACTGAAGCTTTCTTT
>.|.|TRBJ2-3|TRBV18
CASSPGDTDTQYF
TGTGCCAGCTCACCGGGAGACACAGATACGCAGTATTTT
>.|few|TRBJ1-5|TRBV3-1/TRBV3-2
CASSQDRVWEPQHF
TGTGCCAGCAGCCAAGACAGGGTCTGGGAGCCCCAGCATTTT
>TRBD2|.|TRBJ2-3|TRBV19
CASTLGTSGSPDTQYF
TGTGCCAGTACCCTGGGAACTAGCGGGAGCCCAGATACGCAGTATTTT
>.|.|TRBJ2-1|TRBV12-3/TRBV12-4
CASRPTRNEQFF
TGTGCCAGCAGACCAACTAGGAATGAGCAGTTCTTC
>.|.|TRBJ1-6|TRBV5-6
CASSLARFRSPLHF
TGTGCCAGCAGCTTGGCCAGGTTTCGATCACCCCTCCACTTT
>.|.|TRBJ2-5|TRBV5-6
CASSKGQGGVETQYF
TGTGCCAGCAGCAAAGGACAGGGAGGGGTGGAGACCCAGTACTTC
>.|.|TRBJ1-3|TRBV27
CASSYRDGNTIYF
TGTGCCAGCAGTTACAGGGATGGAAACACCATATATTTT
>.|.|TRBJ2-7|TRBV18
CASSPAAAYEQYF
TGTGCCAGCTCACCAGCCGCGGCCTACGAGCAGTACTTC
>.|.|TRBJ1-2|TRBV7-2
CASSLDRVETNGYTF
TGTGCCAGCAGCTTAGACAGGGTGGAGACGAATGGCTACACCTTC
>.|.|TRBJ1-3|TRBV5-1
CASSPRGNTIYF
TGCGCCAGCAGCCCCAGAGGAAACACCATATATTTT
>TRBD2|.|TRBJ2-7|TRBV11-2
CASSLSGRAYEQYF
TGTGCCAGCAGCTTAAGCGGGAGGGCCTACGAGCAGTACTTC
>TRBD1|few|TRBJ2-1|TRBV7-8
CASSAGQGVDEQFF
TGTGCCAGCAGCGCGGGACAGGGAGTTGATGAGCAGTTCTTC
>.|.|TRBJ2-5|TRBV5-6
CASSSRRLTQETQYF
TGTGCCAGCAGCTCGCGGCGGTTAACCCAAGAGACCCAGTACTTC
>.|.|TRBJ2-1|TRBV3-1/TRBV3-2
CASSQTRVGNYNEQFF
TGTGCCAGCAGCCAAACTCGGGTTGGTAACTACAATGAGCAGTTCTTC
>.|.|TRBJ1-4|TRBV12-3/TRBV12-4
CASSLQGSEKLFF
TGTGCCAGCAGTTTACAGGGGAGTGAAAAACTGTTTTTT
>.|.|TRBJ2-6|TRBV5-1
CASSLAGGANVLTF
TGCGCCAGCAGCTTGGCGGGGGGGGCCAACGTCCTGACTTTC
>.|.|TRBJ2-3|TRBV10-1
CASSPAVGGSTDTQYF
TGCGCCAGCAGCCCCGCTGTGGGCGGGAGCACAGATACGCAGTATTTT
>TRBD2|.|TRBJ2-1|TRBV11-1
CASSRLAGTYNEQFF
TGTGCCAGCAGTCGACTAGCGGGGACCTACAATGAGCAGTTCTTC
>.|.|TRBJ2-1|TRBV21-1
CASSGRGGALGNEQFF
TGTGCCAGCAGCGGCCGGGGGGGGGCGCTCGGCAATGAGCAGTTCTTC
>.|.|TRBJ2-7|TRBV20-1
CSASSRSSSLSYEQYF
TGCAGTGCTAGTTCTCGTAGTAGCTCCCTCTCCTACGAGCAGTACTTC
>.|.|TRBJ1-1|TRBV15
CATSRDTDYLNTEAFF
TGTGCCACCAGCAGAGATACAGACTATTTGAACACTGAAGCTTTCTTT
>.|.|TRBJ1-3|TRBV10-3
CAISESGGQLPSVIYF
TGTGCCATCAGTGAGTCTGGGGGACAACTCCCTTCCGTTATATATTTT
>TRBD2|.|TRBJ2-1|TRBV5-1
CASSLPGGRAEQFF
TGCGCCAGCAGCCTCCCGGGAGGAAGGGCTGAGCAGTTCTTC
>TRBD1|.|TRBJ2-5|TRBV6-5
CASSYTGQGGETQYF
TGTGCCAGCAGTTACACGGGACAGGGGGGCGAGACCCAGTACTTC
>.|.|TRBJ2-3|TRBV27
CASSLWFRGDTQYF
TGTGCCAGCAGTTTATGGTTCAGGGGAGATACGCAGTATTTT
>.|.|TRBJ1-6|TRBV3-1/TRBV3-2
CASSQRGQSYNSPLHF
TGTGCCAGCAGCCAGCGAGGACAGAGCTATAATTCACCCCTCCACTTT
>.|few|TRBJ2-7|TRBV11-2
CASSLVRGAYEQYF
TGTGCCAGCAGCTTAGTCAGGGGAGCCTACGAGCAGTACTTC
>.|.|TRBJ2-7|TRBV4-3
CASSQVGGDFEQYF
TGCGCCAGCAGCCAAGTAGGAGGGGATTTCGAGCAGTACTTC
>TRBD1|.|TRBJ1-3|TRBV4-1
CASSDRGRSGNTIYF
TGCGCCAGCAGTGACAGGGGGCGATCTGGAAACACCATATATTTT
>.|.|TRBJ1-5|TRBV27
CASSAVNQPQHF
TGTGCCAGCAGTGCGGTTAATCAGCCCCAGCATTTT
>.|.|TRBJ2-7|TRBV10-3
CAISEVGSGEQYF
TGTGCCATCAGTGAGGTAGGTAGCGGCGAGCAGTACTTC
>.|.|TRBJ1-1|TRBV7-6
CASSLAGAMNTEAFF
TGTGCCAGCAGCTTAGCAGGGGCCATGAACACTGAAGCTTTCTTT
>TRBD1|.|TRBJ2-5|TRBV6-2/TRBV6-3
CASSTIRQGDWETQYF
TGTGCCAGCAGTACCATCCGACAGGGTGATTGGGAGACCCAGTACTTC
>.|.|TRBJ1-2|TRBV19
CASSIDRNGYTF
TGTGCCAGTAGTATAGATCGTAATGGCTACACCTTC
>.|.|TRBJ2-7|TRBV2
CASVQAYEQYF
TGTGCCAGCGTGCAGGCGTACGAGCAGTACTTC
>TRBD1|.|TRBJ1-6|TRBV5-5
CASSPGQGGWNSPLHF
TGTGCCAGCAGCCCCGGACAGGGGGGTTGGAATTCACCCCTCCACTTT
>.|.|TRBJ1-5|TRBV15
CATSRESMAVSNQPQHF
TGTGCCACCAGCAGAGAAAGTATGGCGGTGAGCAATCAGCCCCAGCATTTT
>TRBD2|.|TRBJ2-7|TRBV10-3
CAISTSGAAYEQYF
TGTGCCATCAGTACTAGCGGAGCCGCCTACGAGCAGTACTTC